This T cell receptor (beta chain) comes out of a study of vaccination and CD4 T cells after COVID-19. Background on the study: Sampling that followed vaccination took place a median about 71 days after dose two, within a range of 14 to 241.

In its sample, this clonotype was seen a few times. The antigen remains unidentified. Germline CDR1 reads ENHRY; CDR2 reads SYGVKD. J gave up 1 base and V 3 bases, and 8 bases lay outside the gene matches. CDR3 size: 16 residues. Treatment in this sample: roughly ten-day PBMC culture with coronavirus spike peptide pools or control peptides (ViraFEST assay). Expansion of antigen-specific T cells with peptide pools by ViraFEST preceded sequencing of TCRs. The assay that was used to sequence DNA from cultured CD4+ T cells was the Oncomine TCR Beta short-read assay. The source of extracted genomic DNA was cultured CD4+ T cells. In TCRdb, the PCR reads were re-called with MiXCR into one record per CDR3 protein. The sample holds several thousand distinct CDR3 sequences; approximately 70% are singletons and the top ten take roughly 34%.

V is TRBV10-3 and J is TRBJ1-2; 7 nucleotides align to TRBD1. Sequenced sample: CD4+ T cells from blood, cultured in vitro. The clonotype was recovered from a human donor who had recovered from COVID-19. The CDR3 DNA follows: TGTGCCATCAGTGAAAAGGGACAGTATAATAACTATGGCTACACCTTC. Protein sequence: CAISEKGQYNNYGYTF.